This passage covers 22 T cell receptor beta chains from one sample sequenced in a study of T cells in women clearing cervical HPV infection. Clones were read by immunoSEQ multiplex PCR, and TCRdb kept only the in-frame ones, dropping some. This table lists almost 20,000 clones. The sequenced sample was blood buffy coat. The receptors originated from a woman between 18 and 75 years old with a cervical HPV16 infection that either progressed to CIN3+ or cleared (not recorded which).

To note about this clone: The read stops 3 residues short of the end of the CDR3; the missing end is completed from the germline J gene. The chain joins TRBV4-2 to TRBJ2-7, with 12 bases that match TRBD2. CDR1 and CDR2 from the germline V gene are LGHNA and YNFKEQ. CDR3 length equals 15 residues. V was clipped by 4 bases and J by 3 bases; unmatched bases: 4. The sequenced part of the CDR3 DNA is TGTGCCAGCAGCCCTCGGACTAGCGGGGTCTACGAG. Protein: CASSPRTSGVYE. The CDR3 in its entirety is CASSPRTSGVYEQYF.

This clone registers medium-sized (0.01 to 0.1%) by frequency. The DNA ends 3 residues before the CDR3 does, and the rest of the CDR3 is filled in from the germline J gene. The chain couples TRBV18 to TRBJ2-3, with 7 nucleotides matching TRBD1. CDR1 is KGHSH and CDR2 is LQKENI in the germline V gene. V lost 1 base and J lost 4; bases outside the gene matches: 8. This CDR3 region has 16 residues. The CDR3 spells CASSPLTRGNADTQYF. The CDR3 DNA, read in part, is TGTGCCAGCTCACCACTCACCAGGGGGAACGCAGATACG. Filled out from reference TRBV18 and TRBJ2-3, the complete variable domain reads NAGVMQNPRHLVRRRGQEARLRCSPMKGHSHVYWYRQLPEEGLKFMVYLQKENIIDESGMPKERFSAEFPKEGPSILRIQQVVRGDSAAYFCASSPLTRGNADTQYFGPGTRLTVL.

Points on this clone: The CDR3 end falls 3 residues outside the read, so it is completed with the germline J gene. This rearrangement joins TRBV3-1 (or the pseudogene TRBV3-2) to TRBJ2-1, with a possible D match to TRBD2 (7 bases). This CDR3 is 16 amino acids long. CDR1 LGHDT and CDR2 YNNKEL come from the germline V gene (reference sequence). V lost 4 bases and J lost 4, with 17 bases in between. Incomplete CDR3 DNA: TGTGCCAGCAGCCTCTCTCGGGGGGCTGGTTACAATGAG. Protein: CASSLSRGAGYNE. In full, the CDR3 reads CASSLSRGAGYNEQFF.

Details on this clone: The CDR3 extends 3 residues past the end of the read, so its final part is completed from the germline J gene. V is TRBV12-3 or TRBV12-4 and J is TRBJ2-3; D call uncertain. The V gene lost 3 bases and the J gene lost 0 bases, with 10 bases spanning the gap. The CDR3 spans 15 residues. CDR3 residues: CASSLFDSSTDTQYF. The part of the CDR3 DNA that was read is TGTGCCAGCAGTTTGTTCGACTCTAGCACAGATACG.

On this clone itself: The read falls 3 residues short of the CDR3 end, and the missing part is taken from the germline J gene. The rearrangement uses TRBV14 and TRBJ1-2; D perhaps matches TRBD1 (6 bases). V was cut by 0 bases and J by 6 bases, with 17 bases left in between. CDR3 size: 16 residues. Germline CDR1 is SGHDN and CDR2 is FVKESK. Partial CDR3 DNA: TGTGCCAGCAGCCAAGATATCAGGGGCCCCTTTGATGGC. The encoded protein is CASSQDIRGPFDG. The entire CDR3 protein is CASSQDIRGPFDGYTF.

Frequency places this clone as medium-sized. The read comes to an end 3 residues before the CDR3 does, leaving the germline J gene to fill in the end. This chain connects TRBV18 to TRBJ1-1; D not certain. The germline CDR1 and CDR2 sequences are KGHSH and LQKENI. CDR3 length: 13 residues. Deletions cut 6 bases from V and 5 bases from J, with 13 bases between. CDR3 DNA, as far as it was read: TGTGCCAGCTCCCCCGCGGTCCTGACTGAA. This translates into CASSPAVLTE. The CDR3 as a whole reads CASSPAVLTEAFF.

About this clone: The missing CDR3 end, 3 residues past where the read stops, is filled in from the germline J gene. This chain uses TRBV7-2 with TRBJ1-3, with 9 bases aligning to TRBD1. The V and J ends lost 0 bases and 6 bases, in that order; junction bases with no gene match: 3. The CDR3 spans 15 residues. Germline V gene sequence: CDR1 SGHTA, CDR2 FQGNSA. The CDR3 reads CASSLARTGANTIYF. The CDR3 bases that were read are TGTGCCAGCAGCTTAGCTCGGACAGGGGCAAACACC.

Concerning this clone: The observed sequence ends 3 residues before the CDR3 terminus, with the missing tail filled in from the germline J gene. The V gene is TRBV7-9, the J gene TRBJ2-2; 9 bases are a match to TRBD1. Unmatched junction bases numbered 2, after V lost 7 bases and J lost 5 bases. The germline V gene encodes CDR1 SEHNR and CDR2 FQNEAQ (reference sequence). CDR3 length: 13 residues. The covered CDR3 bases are TGTGCCAGCACCGGACAGGGGACCGGGGAG. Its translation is CASTGQGTGE. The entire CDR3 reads CASTGQGTGELFF. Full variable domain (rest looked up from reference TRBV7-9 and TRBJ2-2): DTGVSQNPRHKITKRGQNVTFRCDPISEHNRLYWYRQTLGQGPEFLTYFQNEAQLEKSRLLSDRFSAERPKGSFSTLEIQRTEQGDSAMYLCASTGQGTGELFFGEGSRLTVL.

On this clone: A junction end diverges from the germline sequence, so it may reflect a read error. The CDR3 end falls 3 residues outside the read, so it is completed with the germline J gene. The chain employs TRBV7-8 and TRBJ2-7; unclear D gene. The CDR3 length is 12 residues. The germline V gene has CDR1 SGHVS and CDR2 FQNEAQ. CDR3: CVSSFNSYEQYF. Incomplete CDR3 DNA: TGTGTCAGCAGCTTCAACTCCTACGAG.

The part of the CDR3 DNA that was read is TGTGCCTGGAGTCAGGGCCTGAGCTCTGGAAACACC. Amino acid sequence: CAWSQGLSSGNT. The whole CDR3 sequence is CAWSQGLSSGNTIYF. The chain combines TRBV30 with TRBJ1-3, with D perhaps matching TRBD1 (5 bases). From the germline J gene comes the end of the CDR3, since the read stops 3 residues before it. The length of the CDR3 is 15 residues. CDR1 and CDR2 from the germline V gene are GTSNPN and SVGIG (reference sequence). The V and J ends lost 2 bases and 0 bases respectively, with 11 bases between them.

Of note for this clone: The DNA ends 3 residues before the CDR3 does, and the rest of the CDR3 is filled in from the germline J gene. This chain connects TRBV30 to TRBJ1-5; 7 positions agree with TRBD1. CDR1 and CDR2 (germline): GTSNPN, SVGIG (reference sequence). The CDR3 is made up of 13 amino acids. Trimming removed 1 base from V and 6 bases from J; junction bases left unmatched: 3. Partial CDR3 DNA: TGTGCCTGGAGTGAGGACAGGATTCAGCCC. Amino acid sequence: CAWSEDRIQP. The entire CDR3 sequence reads CAWSEDRIQPQHF.

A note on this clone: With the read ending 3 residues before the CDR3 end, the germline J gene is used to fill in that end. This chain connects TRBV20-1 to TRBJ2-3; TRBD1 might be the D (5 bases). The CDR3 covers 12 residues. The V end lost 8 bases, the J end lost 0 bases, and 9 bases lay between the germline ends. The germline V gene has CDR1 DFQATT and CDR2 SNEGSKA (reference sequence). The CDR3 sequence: CSTTASTDTQYF. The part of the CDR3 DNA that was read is TGCAGTACGACAGCTAGCACAGATACG.

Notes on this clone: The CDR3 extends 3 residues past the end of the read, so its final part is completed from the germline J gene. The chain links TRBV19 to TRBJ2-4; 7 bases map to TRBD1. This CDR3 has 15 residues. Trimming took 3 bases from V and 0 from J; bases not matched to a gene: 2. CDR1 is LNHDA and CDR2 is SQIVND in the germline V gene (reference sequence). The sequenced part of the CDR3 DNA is TGTGCCAGTAGTATGGGACAGCGAGCCAAAAACATT. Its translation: CASSMGQRAKNI. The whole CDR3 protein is CASSMGQRAKNIQYF.

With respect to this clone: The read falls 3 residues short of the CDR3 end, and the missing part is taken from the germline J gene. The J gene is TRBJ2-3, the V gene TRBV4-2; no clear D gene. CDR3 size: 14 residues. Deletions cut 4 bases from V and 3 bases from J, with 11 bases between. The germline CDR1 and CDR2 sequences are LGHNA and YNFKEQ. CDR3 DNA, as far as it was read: TGTGCCAGCAGCCCGGATTTAGCTACAGATACG. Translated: CASSPDLATDT. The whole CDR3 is CASSPDLATDTQYF.

CDR3 DNA (partial): TGTGCCAGCAACCGACTAGCGGGGCACCACACAGATACG. Translation: CASNRLAGHHTDT. The full CDR3 is CASNRLAGHHTDTQYF. The chain has TRBV12-3 or TRBV12-4 and TRBJ2-3, with 11 bases that match TRBD2. Sequencing ends 3 residues short of the CDR3 end; the germline J gene provides the rest. The CDR3 is made up of 16 amino acids. The ends lost 7 bases at V and 2 bases at J; junction bases unmatched: 8.

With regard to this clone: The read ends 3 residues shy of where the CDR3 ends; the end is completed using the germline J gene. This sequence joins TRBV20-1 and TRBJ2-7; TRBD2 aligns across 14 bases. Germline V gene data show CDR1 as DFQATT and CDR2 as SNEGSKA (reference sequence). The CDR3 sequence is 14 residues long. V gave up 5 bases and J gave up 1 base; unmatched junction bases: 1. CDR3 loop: CSAGTSGGSYEQYF. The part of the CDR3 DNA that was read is TGCAGTGCTGGGACTAGCGGGGGTTCCTACGAG.

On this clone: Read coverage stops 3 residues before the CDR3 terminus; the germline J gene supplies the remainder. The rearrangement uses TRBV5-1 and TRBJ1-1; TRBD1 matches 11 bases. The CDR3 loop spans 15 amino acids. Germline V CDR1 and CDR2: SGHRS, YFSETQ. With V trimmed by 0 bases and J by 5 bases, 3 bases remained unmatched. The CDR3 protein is CASSLGTGGGTEAFF. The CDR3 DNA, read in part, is TGCGCCAGCAGCTTGGGGACAGGGGGCGGGACTGAA. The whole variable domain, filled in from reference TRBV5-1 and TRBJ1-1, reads KAGVTQTPRYLIKTRGQQVTLSCSPISGHRSVSWYQQTPGQGLQFLFEYFSETQRNKGNFPGRFSGRQFSNSRSEMNVSTLELGDSALYLCASSLGTGGGTEAFFGQGTRLTVV.

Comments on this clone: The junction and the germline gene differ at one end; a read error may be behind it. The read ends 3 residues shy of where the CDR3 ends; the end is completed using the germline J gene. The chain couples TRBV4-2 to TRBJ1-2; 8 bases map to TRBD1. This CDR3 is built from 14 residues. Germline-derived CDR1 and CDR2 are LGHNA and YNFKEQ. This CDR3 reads CASSPTGEVNGYTF. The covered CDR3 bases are TGCGCCAGCAGCCCGACAGGGGAAGTTAATGGC.

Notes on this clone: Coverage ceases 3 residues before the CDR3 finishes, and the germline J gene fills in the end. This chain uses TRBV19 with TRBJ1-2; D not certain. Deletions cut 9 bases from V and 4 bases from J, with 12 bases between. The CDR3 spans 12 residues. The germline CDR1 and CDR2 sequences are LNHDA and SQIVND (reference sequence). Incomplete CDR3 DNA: TGTGCCAGCCGCGTATCCCCCTATGGC. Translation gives CASRVSPYG. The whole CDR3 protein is CASRVSPYGYTF.

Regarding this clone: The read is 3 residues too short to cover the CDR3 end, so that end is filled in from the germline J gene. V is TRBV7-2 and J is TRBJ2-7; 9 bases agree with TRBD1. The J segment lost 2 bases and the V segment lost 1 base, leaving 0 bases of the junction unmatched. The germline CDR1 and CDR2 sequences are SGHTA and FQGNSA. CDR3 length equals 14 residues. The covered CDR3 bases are TGTGCCAGCAGCTTAGGACAGGGGGCCTACGAG. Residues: CASSLGQGAYE. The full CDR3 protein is CASSLGQGAYEQYF.

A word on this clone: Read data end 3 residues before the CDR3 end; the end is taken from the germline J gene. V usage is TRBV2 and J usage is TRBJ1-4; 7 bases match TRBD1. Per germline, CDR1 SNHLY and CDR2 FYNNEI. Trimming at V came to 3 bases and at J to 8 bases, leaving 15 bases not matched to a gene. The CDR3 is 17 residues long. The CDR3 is CASSEIGQADVGEKLFF. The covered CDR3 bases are TGTGCCAGCAGTGAGATAGGACAGGCGGATGTTGGAGAAAAA.

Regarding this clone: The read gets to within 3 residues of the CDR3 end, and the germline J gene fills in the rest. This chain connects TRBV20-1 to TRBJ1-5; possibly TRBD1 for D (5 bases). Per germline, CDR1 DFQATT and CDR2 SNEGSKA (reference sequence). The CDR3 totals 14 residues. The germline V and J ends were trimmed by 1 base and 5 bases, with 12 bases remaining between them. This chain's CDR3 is CSARGGAVDQPQHF. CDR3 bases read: TGCAGTGCTAGAGGGGGCGCTGTCGATCAGCCC.